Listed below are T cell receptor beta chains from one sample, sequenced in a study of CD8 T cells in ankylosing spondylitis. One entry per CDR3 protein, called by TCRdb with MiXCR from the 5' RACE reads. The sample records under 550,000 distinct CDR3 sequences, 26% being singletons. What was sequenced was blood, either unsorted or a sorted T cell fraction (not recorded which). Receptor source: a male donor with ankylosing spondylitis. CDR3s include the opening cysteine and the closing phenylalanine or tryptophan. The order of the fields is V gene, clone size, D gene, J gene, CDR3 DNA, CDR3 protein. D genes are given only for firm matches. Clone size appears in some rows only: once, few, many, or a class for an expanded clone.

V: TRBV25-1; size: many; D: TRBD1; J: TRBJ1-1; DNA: TGTGCCAGCAGTGACCGACACAGGGGTGGGACTGAAGCTTTCTTT; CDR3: CASSDRHRGGTEAFF
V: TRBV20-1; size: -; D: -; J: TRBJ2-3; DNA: TGCAGTGCTAGTGAACAGGGCATGAGCACAGATACGCAGTATTTT; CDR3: CSASEQGMSTDTQYF
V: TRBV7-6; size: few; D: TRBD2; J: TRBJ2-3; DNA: TGTGCCAGCAGCCTTACTCCGGGAGGGCCGGGAAATACGCAGTATTTT; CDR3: CASSLTPGGPGNTQYF
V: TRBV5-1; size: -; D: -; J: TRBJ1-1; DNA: TGCGCCAGCAGCTTGGGGGTAGCCATGAACACTGAAGCTTTCTTT; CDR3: CASSLGVAMNTEAFF
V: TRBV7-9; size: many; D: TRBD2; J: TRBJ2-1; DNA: TGTGCCAGCAGCTCCTGGACTAGCGGTCACAATGAGCAGTTCTTC; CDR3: CASSSWTSGHNEQFF
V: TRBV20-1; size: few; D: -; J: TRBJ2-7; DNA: TGCAGTGCTAGGGTCCCCCAGCGGCCGAGGGAACAGTACTTC; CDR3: CSARVPQRPREQYF
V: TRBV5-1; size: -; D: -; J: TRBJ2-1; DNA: TGCGCCAGCAGCACCGGGACAATCAACAATGAGCAGTTCTTC; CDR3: CASSTGTINNEQFF
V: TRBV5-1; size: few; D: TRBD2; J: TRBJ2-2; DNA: TGCGCCAGCAGCCCTCGAGTGGCGGGAGTGATGGGCGGGGAGCTGTTTTTT; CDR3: CASSPRVAGVMGGELFF
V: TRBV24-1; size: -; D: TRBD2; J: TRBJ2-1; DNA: TGTGCCACCAGTGATTTTACTAGCGGGAGTAGGAATGAGCAGTTCTTC; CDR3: CATSDFTSGSRNEQFF
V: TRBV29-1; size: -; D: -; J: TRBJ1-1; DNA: TGCAGCGTTGGCGGACCGAACCCGTGGGGCACTGAAGCTTTCTTT; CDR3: CSVGGPNPWGTEAFF
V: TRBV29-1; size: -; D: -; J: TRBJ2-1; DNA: TGCAGCGCCACGCCCAGGAGGGCGACCGGGGCCCACGGCGATGAGCAGTTCTTC; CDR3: CSATPRRATGAHGDEQFF
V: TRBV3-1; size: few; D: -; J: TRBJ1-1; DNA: TGTGCCAGCAGCAGGGTGAAGGGTTCAGAAGCTTTCTTT; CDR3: CASSRVKGSEAFF
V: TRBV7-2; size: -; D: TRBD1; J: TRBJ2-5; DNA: TGTGCCAGCAGCTTACTGGGACAGGGGTTGGAGACCCAGTACTTC; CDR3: CASSLLGQGLETQYF
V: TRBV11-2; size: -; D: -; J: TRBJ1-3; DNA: -; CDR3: CASSFGPGSANTIYF
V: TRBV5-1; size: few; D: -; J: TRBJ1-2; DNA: TGCGCCAGCGCCCAGATGGGGGACTATGGCTACACCTTC; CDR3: CASAQMGDYGYTF
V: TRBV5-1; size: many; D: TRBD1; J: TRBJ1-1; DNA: TGCGCCAGCAGCCCGGCCAAAGCAGGGGGAACTGAAGCTTTCTTT; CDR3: CASSPAKAGGTEAFF
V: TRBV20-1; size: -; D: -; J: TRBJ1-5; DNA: TGCAGTGCTAGATGGCCTTCAGAAGGTCAGCCCCAGCATTTT; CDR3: CSARWPSEGQPQHF